A selection of T cell receptor beta chains follows, all from one sample in a study. MiXCR, applied by TCRdb to the 5' RACE reads, yields one record per CDR3 protein. The repertoire holds approximately 60,000 distinct CDR3 sequences, about a fifth seen once, with under 3.5% in the top ten. The sample consisted of tumor-infiltrating Tregs sorted from the breast tumor. The receptor source for this set is a female donor with breast cancer. Each CDR3 is given with its conserved first and last residue. The D gene is left open where the match is weak. Not all rows give a size; the values are once, few, many and, for expanded clones, a class.

J	size	D	V	CDR3	DNA
TRBJ2-7	-	-	TRBV4-2	CASSQDPWRAGEQYF	TGTGCCAGCAGCCAAGACCCCTGGAGGGCAGGCGAGCAGTACTTC
TRBJ2-4	once	-	TRBV2	CASSGEQLAKNIQYF	TGTGCCAGCAGTGGCGAACAGCTAGCCAAAAACATTCAGTACTTC
TRBJ1-5	few	TRBD1	TRBV20-1	CSASQGAMVRQPQHF	TGCAGTGCTAGCCAGGGGGCGATGGTTAGACAGCCCCAGCATTTT
TRBJ2-1	-	-	TRBV24-1	CATKDLYEQFF	TGTGCCACCAAAGACCTTTATGAGCAGTTCTTC
TRBJ2-3	few	-	TRBV6-5	CASSYGGRLVDTQYF	TGTGCCAGCAGTTACGGGGGCAGACTAGTAGATACGCAGTATTTT
TRBJ1-2	few	-	TRBV5-1	CASSLSGDRGYTF	TGCGCCAGCAGCTTGAGCGGGGATCGTGGCTACACCTTC
TRBJ1-1	-	-	TRBV18	CASSHRVTSTEAFF	TGCGCCAGCAGTCACCGGGTTACGAGCACTGAAGCTTTCTTT
TRBJ2-5	few	TRBD1	TRBV7-9	CASSLPRRTGKETQYF	TGTGCCAGCAGCTTACCAAGGAGGACAGGGAAAGAGACCCAGTACTTC
TRBJ1-3	-	-	TRBV28	CASIGSGNTIYF	TGTGCCAGCATTGGCTCTGGAAACACCATATATTTT
TRBJ1-4	few	-	TRBV5-1	CASSLAGGHRNEKLFF	TGCGCCAGCAGCTTGGCGGGAGGACACCGTAATGAAAAACTGTTTTTT
TRBJ2-2	-	TRBD1	TRBV29-1	CSVDAGTGTNTGELFF	TGCAGCGTCGACGCCGGGACAGGCACGAACACCGGGGAGCTGTTTTTT
TRBJ1-4	-	-	TRBV6-6	CASSYLTTGGEKLFF	TGTGCCAGCAGTTATTTAACAACGGGAGGGGAAAAACTGTTTTTT
TRBJ2-1	few	-	TRBV20-1	CSASGGTPQFF	TGCAGTGCTAGCGGGGGGACACCGCAGTTCTTC
TRBJ2-3	-	TRBD2	TRBV20-1	CSARGGSPDTQYF	TGCAGTGCTAGGGGCGGGAGCCCAGATACGCAGTATTTT
TRBJ2-3	-	TRBD2	TRBV7-7	CASSPGGGRKDTQYF	TGTGCTAGCAGCCCCGGTGGCGGGAGGAAAGATACGCAGTATTTT
TRBJ2-1	few	-	TRBV5-1	CASSFSGGEQFF	TGCGCCAGCAGCTTTAGCGGCGGTGAGCAGTTCTTC
TRBJ1-3	-	-	TRBV12-3/TRBV12-4	CASSLRGSGNTIYF	TGTGCCAGCAGTTTGCGGGGCTCTGGAAACACCATATATTTT
TRBJ1-4	-	-	TRBV20-1	CSARFIRQSNEKLFF	TGCAGTGCTAGATTTATACGGCAATCTAATGAAAAACTGTTTTTT
TRBJ2-5	few	-	TRBV20-1	CSARDGAAQETQYF	TGCAGTGCTAGAGATGGGGCAGCCCAAGAGACCCAGTACTTC
TRBJ1-5	-	-	TRBV28	CASEQGLRQPQHF	TGTGCCAGCGAACAGGGCCTTAGGCAGCCCCAGCATTTT
TRBJ1-1	few	-	TRBV7-9	CASSRQTGVNTEAFF	TGTGCCAGCAGCCGACAGACAGGAGTGAACACTGAAGCTTTCTTT
TRBJ1-1	many	-	TRBV6-5	CASRPFLQGGMNTEAFF	TGTGCCAGCAGGCCATTCTTACAGGGCGGCATGAACACTGAAGCTTTCTTT
TRBJ2-7	-	-	TRBV12-3/TRBV12-4	CASTNLPGGEQYF	TGTGCCAGCACCAATCTCCCTGGGGGCGAGCAGTACTTC
TRBJ2-5	few	-	TRBV15	CATSAGGDGETQYF	TGTGCCACCTCCGCAGGGGGGGACGGAGAGACCCAGTACTTC
TRBJ2-7	-	-	TRBV7-9	CASSSGRAYEQYF	TGTGCCAGCAGCTCCGGTCGGGCCTACGAGCAGTACTTC
TRBJ2-7	many	-	TRBV5-1	CASRGDGTYYEQYF	TGCGCCAGCAGGGGGGACGGAACCTACTACGAGCAGTACTTC